This T cell receptor (beta chain) came from a study of tumor and adjacent non-tumor tissue in lung cancer listed by TCRdb under 2018. General notes on the study: Patients with adenocarcinoma (approximately 13), squamous cell carcinoma (2) and small cell lung cancer (1) were included in the cohort. The 15 enrolled patients, of whom some 10 were men and 5 were women, were aged roughly 30 to 85 years and were diagnosed with TNM stage I to III disease. In total, sequencing yielded over 95 million productive TCRbeta reads, which works out to an average of about 4.2 million reads per sample. The study compared bulk TCRbeta repertoires from lung tumor tissue and matched distant non-tumor lung tissue of around 14 lung cancer patients. TCRbeta CDR3 sequencing was performed on under 35 paired specimens, with one tumor sample and one normal lung sample collected per patient.

RNA was isolated from bulk, unsorted tissue, and RNA quality was assessed with a NanoDrop ND-1000 and an Agilent 2100. Normal lung samples were distant non-tumor tissue taken more than 3 cm from the tumor edge. Donors were newly diagnosed lung cancer patients admitted for thoracic surgery in China between August and November 2014, without prior chemotherapy. Patients who had received previous radiotherapy or chemotherapy, or who had another concurrent cancer, were excluded from the study. Pieces of surgical tissue measuring roughly 1-2 cm3 were kept in RNAlater solution and stored at -80 degrees C until use. The paper as a whole reports these results and caveats: TCR diversity (inverse Simpson) was significantly higher in tumor than in normal lung tissue (approximately 440 vs 150, P = 0.0075, Mann-Whitney U test). TCR diversity was significantly higher in younger patients, and higher tumor TCR diversity was associated with shorter overall and disease-free survival. Because peripheral blood was not sequenced, the blood TCRbeta repertoires of the lung cancer patients in the study went unexamined. With only about 16 patients in the cohort, the authors noted that larger samples and more detailed clinical data are needed. Neither the sequencing platform nor unique molecular identifiers are named or mentioned anywhere in the methods. A significantly larger cumulative share of the repertoire was made up by the top 100 clones in normal lung than in tumor tissue.

The germline V gene sets CDR1 to MDHEN and CDR2 to SYDVKM. The CDR3 spans 12 residues, from the cysteine through the phenylalanine. The CDR3 DNA has 36 bases and is translated from base 1. To note about this clonotype: Its antigen remains undetermined. At one of its ends the junction is not consistent with the germline gene, which may arise from a read error.

Library preparation employed multiplex PCR. Reads for this sample came from an Illumina HiSeq 2500. TCRbeta libraries were constructed through three rounds of nested PCR with primers (Table S4) according to protocols modified from ARM-PCR. PCR products of 200-500 bp were gel-excised and purified with the QIAquick gel extraction kit before sequencing. For the original study's pipeline: Trimmomatic was used to clean the reads, FLASH merged the cleaned reads into complete CDR3 sequences, and MiTCR assigned the sequences to V(D)J germline segments. Clonal diversity was computed as the inverse Simpson's index with VDJtools. Productive reads were defined as in-frame sequences without a premature stop codon. Clones were called with MiXCR by TCRdb after fastp trimmed the public reads at Q25, and only in-frame beta chains were retained. Under each unique CDR3 protein, matching rows form one entry showing the most common genes and DNA. The V and J calls here are based on TCRdb, not the publication. The sample profile shows 98,000 or so distinct CDR3 sequences; more than 80% of them were found once. Approximately 28% of the sample goes to the ten largest clones.

Sequencing was performed on distant non-tumor lung tissue. This clonotype was sampled from a man aged 55-75 years with small cell lung cancer. Recombination connected TRBV28 to TRBJ2-1; matching of 5 bases hints at TRBD2 as the D gene. This receptor has the CDR3 CASEGYYNEQFF. DNA sequence: TGTGCCAGCGAGGGATACTACAATGAGCAATTCTTC.